A few counts support the clone carrying this T cell receptor beta chain. Its cognate antigen is unknown. The sample carries other DNA sequences with the same CDR3. These data originate in a study of T cell responses to AZD1222 COVID-19 vaccine. Overall study: Combined were second doses at about 4 or about 12 weeks.

V gave up 4 bases and J gave up 4 bases, with 8 bases separating them. CDR1 and CDR2 from the germline V gene are SNHLY and FYNNEI. There are 14 residues in the CDR3. Measured with immunoSEQ multiplex PCR; TCRdb has only the in-frame clones, and not every one. This table holds 80,000 or so clones, roughly 82% found once. Study-wide results and caveats: Spike-specific TCR depth and breadth grew after two AZD1222 doses.

The clonotype was recovered from an adult in good health. The V and J genes are TRBV2 and TRBJ1-6; D gene ambiguous. The material was peripheral blood, obtained on day 0 of AZD1222 vaccination. The CDR3 spells CASSVSGYNSPLHF. CDR3 sequence (DNA): TGTGCCAGCAGTGTATCAGGTTATAATTCACCCCTCCACTTT.